This T cell receptor beta chain was sequenced for a study of a mutant IDH1 vaccine in newly diagnosed glioma. TCRdb's table, derived via immunoSEQ multiplex PCR, lists solely in-frame clones and lacks some. The sample lists roughly 51,000 clones, 75% to 90% occurring once. CDR1 and CDR2 (germline): MDHEN, SYDVKM. The V gene lost 8 bases and the J gene lost 10 bases, with 22 bases spanning the gap. The CDR3 spans 14 residues. The time point: baseline, week 1 (first vaccination visit). Indicated treatment: pre-vaccination baseline after standard-of-care therapy. The chain has TRBV28 and TRBJ2-3; D is unresolved. The TCR comes from a man in his forties with glioma. The sample was PBMCs, taken from a glioma patient treated with radiotherapy, temozolomide or both. The CDR3 loop is CASSRADQNLAQYF. For the CDR3, the DNA is TGTGCCAGCTCCCGCGCGGACCAGAACCTCGCGCAGTATTTT.